This passage covers 8 T cell receptor beta chains from one sample sequenced in a study of blood T cell repertoires in COVID-19. Sequenced by immunoSEQ multiplex PCR; TCRdb stores in-frame clones only, minus some. The table includes 150,000 to 200,000 clones, 75% to 90% detected once. What was sequenced was peripheral blood. These receptors were collected from a woman aged 55-69 years with acute or convalescent COVID-19.

The chain carries TRBV14 and TRBJ2-7; 11 bases are a match to TRBD2. The CDR3 extends over 15 amino acids. V was pared by 1 base and J by 3 bases, with 2 bases of the junction left unmatched. Germline V gene lookup returns CDR1 SGHDN and CDR2 FVKESK. CDR3 sequence: CASSQALAGGYEQYF. As DNA, the CDR3 is TGTGCCAGCAGCCAAGCCCTAGCGGGAGGCTACGAGCAGTACTTC.

The rearrangement links TRBV18 to TRBJ2-7, with 7 bases lining up with TRBD1. The CDR3 is made up of 14 amino acids. The germline V gene has CDR1 KGHSH and CDR2 LQKENI. V lost 3 bases, J lost 6 bases, and 8 bases stayed unmatched. Written as DNA, the CDR3 is TGTGCCAGCTCACCCGACAGGGCTTCGAGCGAGCAGTACGTC. Amino acids: CASSPDRASSEQYV.

The V gene is TRBV18, the J gene TRBJ2-7, with 8 bases that match TRBD1. After removal of 6 bases from V and 3 bases from J, the junction contained 10 bases not matched to a gene. Germline loops: CDR1 KGHSH, CDR2 LQKENI. There are 15 residues in the CDR3. CDR3 sequence: CASSQAGTGGYEQYV. DNA of the CDR3: TGTGCCAGCTCTCAAGCCGGGACAGGTGGCTACGAGCAGTACGTC.

The chain is built from TRBV30 and TRBJ1-1, with a tentative D call TRBD1 (5 bases). The ends were cut back, 2 bases at V and 7 bases at J, with 17 bases in the middle. Germline CDR1 and CDR2: GTSNPN and SVGIG (reference sequence). The CDR3 contains 14 residues. CDR3 in DNA: TGTGCCTGGAGTCCAAAAGGGGCGCCGGTTGAAGCTTTCTTT. It yields the protein CAWSPKGAPVEAFF.

The J gene is TRBJ1-1, the V gene TRBV5-1; 8 bases map to TRBD1. CDR1 and CDR2 (germline): SGHRS, YFSETQ. The CDR3 is 13 amino acids. After removal of 6 bases from V and 1 base from J, the junction contained 2 bases not matched to a gene. The CDR3 DNA reads TGCGCCAGCACGGGACAGGAGAACACTGAAGCTTTCTTT. Its translation: CASTGQENTEAFF.

The chain joins TRBV30 to TRBJ1-3; no firm D call. From germline, CDR1 is GTSNPN and CDR2 SVGIG (reference sequence). The CDR3 covers 15 residues. V shed 2 bases and J shed 0 bases, with 11 bases lying between them. The CDR3 nucleotides are TGTGCCTGGAGTCTCCCGAGACACTCTGGAAACACCATATATTTT. Amino acids: CAWSLPRHSGNTIYF. Filled out from reference TRBV30 and TRBJ1-3, the complete variable domain reads SQTIHQWPATLVQPVGSPLSLECTVEGTSNPNLYWYRQAAGRGLQLLFYSVGIGQISSEVPQNLSASRPQDRQFILSSKKLLLSDSGFYLCAWSLPRHSGNTIYFGEGSWLTVV.

The rearrangement links TRBV2 to TRBJ2-5; no firm D call. The CDR3 length is 14 residues. CDR1 is SNHLY, CDR2 FYNNEI, per germline. Between the trimmed V and J ends, which lost 2 bases and 5 bases, there was a span of 12 bases. CDR3 in amino acids: CASSERQVLETQYF. For the CDR3, the DNA is TGTGCCAGCAGTGAAAGGCAGGTGTTGGAGACCCAGTACTTC.

This chain uses TRBV7-9 with TRBJ2-7; TRBD1 might be the D (6 bases). V lost 4 bases and J 1 base, leaving 11 bases between the germline ends. This CDR3 is 14 amino acids long. CDR1 and CDR2 (germline): SEHNR, FQNEAQ (reference sequence). This chain's CDR3 is CASSSLTGSYEQYF. As DNA, the CDR3 is TGTGCCAGCAGCTCATTGACAGGTTCCTACGAGCAGTACTTC.